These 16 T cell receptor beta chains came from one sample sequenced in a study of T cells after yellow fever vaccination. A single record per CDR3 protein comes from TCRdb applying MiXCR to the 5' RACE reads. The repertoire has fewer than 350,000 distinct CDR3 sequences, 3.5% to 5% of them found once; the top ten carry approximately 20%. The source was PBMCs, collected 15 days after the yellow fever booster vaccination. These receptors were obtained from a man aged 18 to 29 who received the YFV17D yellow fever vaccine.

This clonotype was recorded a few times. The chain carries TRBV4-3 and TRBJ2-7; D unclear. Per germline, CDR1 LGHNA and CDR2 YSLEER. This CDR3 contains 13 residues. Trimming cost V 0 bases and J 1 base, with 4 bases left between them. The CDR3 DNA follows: TGCGCCAGCAGCCAAGATATATCCTACGAGCAGTACGTC. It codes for CASSQDISYEQYV.

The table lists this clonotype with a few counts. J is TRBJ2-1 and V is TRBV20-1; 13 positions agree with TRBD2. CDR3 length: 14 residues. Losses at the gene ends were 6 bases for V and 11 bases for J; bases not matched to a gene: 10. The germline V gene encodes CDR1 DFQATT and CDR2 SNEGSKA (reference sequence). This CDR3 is CSAGARTSGGKQFF. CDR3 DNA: TGCAGTGCAGGGGCTCGGACTAGCGGGGGCAAGCAGTTCTTC.

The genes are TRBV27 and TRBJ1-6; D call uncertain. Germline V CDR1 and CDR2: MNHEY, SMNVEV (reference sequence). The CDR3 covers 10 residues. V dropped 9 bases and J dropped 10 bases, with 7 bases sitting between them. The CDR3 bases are TGTGCCAGTGGAAGCTCACCCCTCCACTTT. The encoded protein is CASGSSPLHF.

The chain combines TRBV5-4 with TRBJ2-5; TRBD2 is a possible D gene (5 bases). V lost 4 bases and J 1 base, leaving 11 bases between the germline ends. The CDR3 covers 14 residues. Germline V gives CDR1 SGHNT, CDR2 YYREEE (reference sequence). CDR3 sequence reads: CASSGRRGQETQYF. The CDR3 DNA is TGTGCCAGCAGCGGCCGACGGGGCCAAGAGACCCAGTACTTC.

This CDR3 is CATFGSYEQYV. CDR3 coding DNA: TGTGCCACCTTCGGCTCCTACGAGCAGTACGTC. This sequence joins TRBV6-2 or TRBV6-3 and TRBJ2-7; D gene ambiguous. V lost 10 bases to trimming and J lost 0 bases, with 7 bases between them. The CDR3 has 11 amino acids. Germline-derived CDR1 and CDR2 are MNHEY and SVGEGT.

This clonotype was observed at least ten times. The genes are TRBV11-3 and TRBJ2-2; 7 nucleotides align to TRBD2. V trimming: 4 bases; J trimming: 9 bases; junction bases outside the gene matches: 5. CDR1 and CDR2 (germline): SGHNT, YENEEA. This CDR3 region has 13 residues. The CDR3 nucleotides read TGTGCCAGCAGCTCGGGAGGTCGTCGGGAGCTGTTTTTT. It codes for CASSSGGRRELFF. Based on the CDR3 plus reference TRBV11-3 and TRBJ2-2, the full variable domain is EAGVVQSPRYKIIEKKQPVAFWCNPISGHNTLYWYLQNLGQGPELLIRYENEEAVDDSQLPKDRFSAERLKGVDSTLKIQPAELGDSAVYLCASSSGGRRELFFGEGSRLTVL.

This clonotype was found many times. The CDR3 protein is CASSDPSGTQYF. The CDR3 DNA follows: TGTGCCAGCAGTGACCCCAGTGGTACGCAGTATTTT. The chain employs TRBV2 and TRBJ2-3; no reliable D call. Germline-derived CDR1 and CDR2 are SNHLY and FYNNEI. This CDR3 region has 12 residues. V was shortened by 3 bases and J by 8 bases, with 9 bases between the two germline ends.

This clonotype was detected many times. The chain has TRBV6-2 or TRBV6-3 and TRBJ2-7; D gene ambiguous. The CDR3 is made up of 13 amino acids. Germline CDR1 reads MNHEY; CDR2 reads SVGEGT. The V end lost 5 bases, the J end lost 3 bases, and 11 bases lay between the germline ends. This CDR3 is CASSDGTYYEQYV. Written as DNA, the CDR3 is TGTGCCAGCAGTGACGGAACCTACTACGAGCAGTACGTC.

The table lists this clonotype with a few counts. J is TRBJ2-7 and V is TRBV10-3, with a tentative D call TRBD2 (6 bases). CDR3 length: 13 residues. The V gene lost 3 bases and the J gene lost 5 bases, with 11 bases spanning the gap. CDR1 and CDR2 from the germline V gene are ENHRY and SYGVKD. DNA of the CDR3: TGTGCCATCAGTGAAGGAGGGGTTGACGAGCAGTACGTC. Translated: CAISEGGVDEQYV.

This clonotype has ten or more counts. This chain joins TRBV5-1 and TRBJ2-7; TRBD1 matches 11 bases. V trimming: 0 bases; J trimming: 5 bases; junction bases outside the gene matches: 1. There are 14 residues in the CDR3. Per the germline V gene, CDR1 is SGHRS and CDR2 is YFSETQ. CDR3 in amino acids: CASSLGTGGNEQYF. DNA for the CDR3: TGCGCCAGCAGCTTGGGGACAGGGGGCAACGAGCAGTACTTC.

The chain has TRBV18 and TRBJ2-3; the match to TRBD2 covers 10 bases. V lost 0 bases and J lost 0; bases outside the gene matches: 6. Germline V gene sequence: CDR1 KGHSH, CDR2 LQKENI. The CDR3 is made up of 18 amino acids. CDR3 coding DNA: TGTGCCAGCTCACCACCGGCTAGCGGGGGCCACAGCACAGATACGCAGTATTTT. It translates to CASSPPASGGHSTDTQYF.

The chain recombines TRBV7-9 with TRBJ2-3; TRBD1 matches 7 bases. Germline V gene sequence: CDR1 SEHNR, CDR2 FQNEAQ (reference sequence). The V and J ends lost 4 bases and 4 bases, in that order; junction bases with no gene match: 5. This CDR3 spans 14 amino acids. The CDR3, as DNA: TGTGCCAGCAGCTGGCAGGGGGTCCCAGATACGCAGTATTTT. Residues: CASSWQGVPDTQYF.

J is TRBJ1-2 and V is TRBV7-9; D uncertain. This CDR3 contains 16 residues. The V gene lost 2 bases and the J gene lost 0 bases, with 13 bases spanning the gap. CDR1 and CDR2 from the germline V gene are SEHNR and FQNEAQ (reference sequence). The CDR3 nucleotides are TGTGCCAGCAGCTTACTTAGCCCGTTCCCTAACTATGGCTACACCTTC. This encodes CASSLLSPFPNYGYTF.

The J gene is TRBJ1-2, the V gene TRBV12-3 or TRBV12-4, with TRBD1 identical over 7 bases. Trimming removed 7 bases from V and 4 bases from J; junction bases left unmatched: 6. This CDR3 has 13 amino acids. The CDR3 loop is CASTKTGSYGYTF. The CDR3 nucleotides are TGTGCCAGCACCAAGACAGGGAGCTATGGCTACACCTTC.

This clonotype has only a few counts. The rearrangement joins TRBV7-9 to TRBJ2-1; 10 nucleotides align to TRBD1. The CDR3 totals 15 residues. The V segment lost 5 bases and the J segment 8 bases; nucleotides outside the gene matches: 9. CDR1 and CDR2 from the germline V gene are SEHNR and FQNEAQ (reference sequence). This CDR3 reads CASSIGQGVVDEQFF. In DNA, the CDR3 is TGTGCCAGCAGCATTGGACAGGGGGTCGTGGATGAGCAGTTCTTC. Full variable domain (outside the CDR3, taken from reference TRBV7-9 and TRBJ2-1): DTGVSQNPRHKITKRGQNVTFRCDPISEHNRLYWYRQTLGQGPEFLTYFQNEAQLEKSRLLSDRFSAERPKGSFSTLEIQRTEQGDSAMYLCASSIGQGVVDEQFFGPGTRLTVL.

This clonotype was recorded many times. The CDR3 loop reads CASSLLGETQYF. The CDR3, as DNA: TGCGCCAGCAGCTTGCTGGGAGAGACCCAGTACTTC. The chain recombines TRBV5-1 with TRBJ2-5; D unclear. CDR3 length: 12 amino acids. Trimming shortened V by 1 base and J by 4 bases, and 5 bases separated the two germline ends. CDR1 is SGHRS, CDR2 YFSETQ, per germline.